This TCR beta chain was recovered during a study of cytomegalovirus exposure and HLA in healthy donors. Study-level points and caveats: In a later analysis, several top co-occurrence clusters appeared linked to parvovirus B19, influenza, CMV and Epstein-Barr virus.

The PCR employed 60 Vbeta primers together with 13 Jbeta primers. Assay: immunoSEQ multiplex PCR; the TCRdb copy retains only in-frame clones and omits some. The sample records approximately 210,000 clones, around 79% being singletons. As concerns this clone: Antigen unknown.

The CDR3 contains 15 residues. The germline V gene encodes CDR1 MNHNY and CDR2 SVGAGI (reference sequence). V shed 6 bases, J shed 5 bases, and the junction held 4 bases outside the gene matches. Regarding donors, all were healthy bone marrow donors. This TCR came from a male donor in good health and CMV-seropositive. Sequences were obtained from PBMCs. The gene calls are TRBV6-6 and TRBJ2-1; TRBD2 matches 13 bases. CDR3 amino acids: CASRETSGGNNEQFF. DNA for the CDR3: TGTGCCAGCAGGGAGACTAGCGGGGGGAACAATGAGCAGTTCTTC.